This T cell receptor beta chain was sequenced during a study of spatial heterogeneity in lung cancer. At the level of the study: Alpha-chain sequences were detected in numbers that were consistently lower than beta-chain sequences.

The length of the CDR3 is 15 residues. The V end lost 2 bases, the J end lost 1 base, and 11 bases lay between the germline ends. The germline V gene encodes CDR1 MNHEY and CDR2 SVGEGT. The time point: sample taken at primary tumor resection. Patients with untreated early-stage non-small cell lung cancer, numbering some 72, were the donors. Tumor, nontumor lung or frozen PBMC supplied whole RNA that was sequenced unsorted. Study results and limitations: Mutation tallies in tumors tracked expanded intratumoral alpha and beta TCR counts.

TCRdb ran MiXCR on the 5' RACE reads and lists one entry per CDR3 protein. The sample carries over 15,000 distinct CDR3 sequences, 6.2% recorded once. In this sample, this clonotype turned up many times. The target antigen is unknown. In a library made to pick up alpha chains, this beta chain is a stray read with a size that means little. This chain joins TRBV6-2 or TRBV6-3 and TRBJ1-1; the D gene is possibly TRBD1 (5 bases). Sequenced here: lung tumor tissue, sampled at surgery. The receptor was isolated from a male donor with early-stage non-small cell lung cancer. CDR3 coding DNA: TGTGCCAGCAGTTACGGGGCGTGGACGAACACTGAAGCTTTCTTT. It specifies CASSYGAWTNTEAFF.